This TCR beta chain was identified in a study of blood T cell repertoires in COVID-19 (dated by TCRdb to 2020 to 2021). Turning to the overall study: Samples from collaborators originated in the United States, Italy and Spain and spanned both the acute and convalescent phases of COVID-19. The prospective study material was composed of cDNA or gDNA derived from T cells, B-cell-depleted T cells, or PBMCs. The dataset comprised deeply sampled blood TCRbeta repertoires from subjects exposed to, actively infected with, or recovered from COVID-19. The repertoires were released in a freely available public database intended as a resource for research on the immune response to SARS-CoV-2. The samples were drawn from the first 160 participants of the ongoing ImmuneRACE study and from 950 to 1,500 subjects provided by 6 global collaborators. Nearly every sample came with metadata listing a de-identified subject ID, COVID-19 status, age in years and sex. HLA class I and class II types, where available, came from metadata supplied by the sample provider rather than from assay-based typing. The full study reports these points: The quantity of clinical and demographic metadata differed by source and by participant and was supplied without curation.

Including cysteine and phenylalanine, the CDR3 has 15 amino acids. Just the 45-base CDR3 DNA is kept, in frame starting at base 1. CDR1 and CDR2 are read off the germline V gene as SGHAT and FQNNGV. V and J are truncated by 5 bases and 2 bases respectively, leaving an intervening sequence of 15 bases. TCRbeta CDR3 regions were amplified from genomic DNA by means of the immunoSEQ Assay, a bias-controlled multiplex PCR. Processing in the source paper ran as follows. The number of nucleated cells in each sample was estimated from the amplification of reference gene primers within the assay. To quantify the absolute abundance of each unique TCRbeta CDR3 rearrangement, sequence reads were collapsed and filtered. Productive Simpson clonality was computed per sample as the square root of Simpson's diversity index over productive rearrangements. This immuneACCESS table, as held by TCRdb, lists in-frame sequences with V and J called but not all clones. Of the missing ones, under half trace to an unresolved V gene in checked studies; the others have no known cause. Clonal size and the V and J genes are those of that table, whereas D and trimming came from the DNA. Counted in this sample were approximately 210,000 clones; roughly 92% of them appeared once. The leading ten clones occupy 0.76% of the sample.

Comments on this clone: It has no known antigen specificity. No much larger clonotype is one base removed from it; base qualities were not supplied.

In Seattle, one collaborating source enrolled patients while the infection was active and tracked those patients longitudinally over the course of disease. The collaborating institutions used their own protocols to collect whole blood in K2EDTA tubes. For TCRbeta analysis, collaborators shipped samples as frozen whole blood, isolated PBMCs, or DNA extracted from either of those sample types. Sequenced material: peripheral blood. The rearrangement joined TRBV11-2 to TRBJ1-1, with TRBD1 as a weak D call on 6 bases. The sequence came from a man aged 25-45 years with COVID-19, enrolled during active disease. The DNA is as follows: TGTGCCAGCAGCCGATGGGGGGGCGGAAACACTGAAGCTTTCTTT. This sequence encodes CASSRWGGGNTEAFF.